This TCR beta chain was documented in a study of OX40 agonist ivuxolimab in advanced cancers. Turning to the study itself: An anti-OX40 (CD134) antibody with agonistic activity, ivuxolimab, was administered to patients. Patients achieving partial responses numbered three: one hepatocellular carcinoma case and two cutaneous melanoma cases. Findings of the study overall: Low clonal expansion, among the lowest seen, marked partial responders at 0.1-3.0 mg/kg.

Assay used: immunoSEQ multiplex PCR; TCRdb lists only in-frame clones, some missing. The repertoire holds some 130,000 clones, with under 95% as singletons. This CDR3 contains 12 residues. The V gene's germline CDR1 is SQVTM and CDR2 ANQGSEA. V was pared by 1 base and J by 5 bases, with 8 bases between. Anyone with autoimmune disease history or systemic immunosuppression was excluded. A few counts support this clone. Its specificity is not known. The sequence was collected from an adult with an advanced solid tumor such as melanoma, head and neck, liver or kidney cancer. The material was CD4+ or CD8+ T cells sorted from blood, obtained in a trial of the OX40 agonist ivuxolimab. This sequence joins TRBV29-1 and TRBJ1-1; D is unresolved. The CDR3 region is CSVEAPGTEAFF. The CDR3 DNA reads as TGCAGCGTTGAAGCCCCGGGGACTGAAGCTTTCTTT. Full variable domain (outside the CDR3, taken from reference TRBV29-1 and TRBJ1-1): SAVISQKPSRDICQRGTSLTIQCQVDSQVTMMFWYRQQPGQSLTLIATANQGSEATYESGFVIDKFPISRPNLTFSTLTVSNMSPEDSSIYLCSVEAPGTEAFFGQGTRLTVV.